These 7 T cell receptor beta chains originate from one sample sequenced in a study of Ad26.COV2.S vaccination and SARS-CoV-2 variants. Only in-frame clones appear in the TCRdb table, and some are missing; sequencing was by immunoSEQ multiplex PCR. The sample includes more than 300,000 clones, roughly 91% seen only once; the top ten take about 5%. As for treatment: roughly 20 received Ad26.COV2.S at low or high dose, single or two shots; five or six received placebo; per-sample allocation not given. Sampling happened 63 days after the first vaccine or placebo injection. Specimen: peripheral blood, collected in a trial of Ad26.COV2.S vaccine versus placebo. Receptor source: a person between 18 and 60 years old who received the Ad26.COV2.S COVID-19 vaccine or a placebo.

The chain recombines TRBV13 with TRBJ2-3, with TRBD2 matching over 15 bases. Germline lookup yields CDR1 PRHDT and CDR2 FYEKMQ (reference sequence). CDR3 length: 16 residues. V lost 4 bases and J lost 4; bases outside the gene matches: 3. The CDR3 loop reads CASSSGLAGGADTQYF. The CDR3, as DNA: TGTGCCAGCAGCTCCGGACTAGCGGGAGGGGCAGATACGCAGTATTTT.

This clone has just one count. The chain couples TRBV7-2 to TRBJ2-3, with unresolved D. V was shortened by 3 bases and J by 0 bases, with 7 bases between the two germline ends. CDR1 is SGHTA and CDR2 is FQGNSA in the germline V gene. CDR3 length: 14 amino acids. This CDR3 reads CASSFSSSTDTQYF. The CDR3 DNA reads as TGTGCCAGCAGCTTTTCCAGCAGCACAGATACGCAGTATTTT. The variable domain in full, with the rest retrieved from reference TRBV7-2 and TRBJ2-3, is GAGVSQSPSNKVTEKGKDVELRCDPISGHTALYWYRQSLGQGLEFLIYFQGNSAPDKSGLPSDRFSAERTGGSVSTLTIQRTQQEDSAVYLCASSFSSSTDTQYFGPGTRLTVL.

This clone showed up just once. The gene calls are TRBV6-2 or TRBV6-3 and TRBJ1-5; TRBD1 aligns across 7 bases. Trimming took 6 bases from V and 7 from J; bases not matched to a gene: 12. Germline V gives CDR1 MNHEY, CDR2 SVGEGT. This CDR3 has 15 residues. The CDR3: CASSPDRVQVQPQHF. The CDR3 coding sequence is TGTGCCAGCAGCCCCGACAGGGTGCAAGTGCAGCCCCAGCATTTT.

The rearrangement uses TRBV4-3 and TRBJ1-6, with D tentatively TRBD1 (6 bases). In germline, CDR1 is LGHNA, CDR2 YSLEER. The CDR3 length is 15 residues. The ends were cut back, 0 bases at V and 10 bases at J, with 13 bases in the middle. The CDR3 loop is CASSQDGRGGSPLHF. CDR3 DNA sequence: TGCGCCAGCAGCCAAGATGGCAGGGGAGGGTCACCCCTCCACTTT.

The DNA of the CDR3 is TGTGCCAGCACTAGCGTGAGCTCTGGGGCCAACGTCCTGACTTTC. Translating gives CASTSVSSGANVLTF. The genes are TRBV27 and TRBJ2-6, with D tentatively TRBD2 (6 bases). The CDR3 is made up of 15 amino acids. V gave up 7 bases and J gave up 0 bases, with 10 bases separating them. Germline CDR1 is MNHEY and CDR2 is SMNVEV (reference sequence).

V is TRBV7-3 and J is TRBJ2-7; D may be TRBD1 (5 bases). The CDR3 runs to 17 residues. CDR1 is SGHTA, CDR2 FQGTGA, per germline. Trimming pared 4 bases from V and 0 bases from J, leaving 19 bases between. DNA of the CDR3: TGTGCCAGCAGCTCCAACAAGACAGATTCGAGCTCCTACGAGCAGTACTTC. This codes for CASSSNKTDSSSYEQYF.

Notes on this clone: The junction shows a germline mismatch at one end, possibly a read error. CDR3 nucleotide sequence: TGTGCCAGCAGTTCAGGGACTAGCGGGAACATCGACTTC. Translated, it gives CASSSGTSGNIDF. The chain has TRBV28 and TRBJ2-7, with 13 positions matching TRBD2. This CDR3 has 13 amino acids. Looked up from germline, CDR1 is MDHEN and CDR2 is SYDVKM.